This TCR beta chain is from a study of vaccination and CD4 T cells after COVID-19. The CDR3 covers 15 residues. V lost 1 base to trimming and J lost 4 bases; unmatched junction nucleotides: 2. Germline CDR1 SGHAT, CDR2 FQNNGV. Oncomine TCR Beta short-read sequencing was applied to DNA from cultured CD4+ T cells. From cultured CD4+ T cells, genomic DNA was extracted. TCRdb recomputed calls from the PCR reads with MiXCR, one row per CDR3 protein. In the table there are roughly 16,000 distinct CDR3 sequences, 44% of which are singletons. Comments on this clonotype: The antigen is not known.

Regarding treatment: roughly 11-day PBMC culture with coronavirus spike peptide pools or control peptides (ViraFEST assay). The ViraFEST method relied on peptide pools to expand antigen-specific T cells, followed by TCR sequencing. Peptide pools at approximately 10 ug/ml and IL-2 at 8 to 10 IU/ml were added to cultures of roughly 2.2 million PBMCs per well. This sequence joins TRBV11-2 and TRBJ2-2, with TRBD1 matching 8 bases. The source of this sequence is a human donor who had recovered from COVID-19. The sample was CD4+ T cells from blood, cultured in vitro. CDR3 loop: CASSLAGGATGELFF. CDR3 nucleotides: TGTGCCAGCAGCTTAGCAGGGGGCGCCACCGGGGAGCTGTTTTTT.